These 24 T cell receptor beta chains were sequenced from one sample in a study of blood T cell repertoires in COVID-19. Clones were read by immunoSEQ multiplex PCR, and TCRdb kept only the in-frame ones, dropping some. The sample consists of about 250,000 clones, around 83% of them appearing once. The sequencing sample was made of peripheral blood. The receptors were gathered from a man of 80 years or more with acute or convalescent COVID-19.

The chain has TRBV7-9 and TRBJ1-1, with unresolved D. The CDR3 is made up of 13 amino acids. CDR1 SEHNR and CDR2 FQNEAQ come from the germline V gene (reference sequence). Trimming removed 3 bases from V and 0 bases from J, with 5 bases in between. The CDR3 protein is CASSLELNTEAFF. Here the CDR3 DNA reads TGTGCCAGCAGCTTGGAGTTGAACACTGAAGCTTTCTTT.

This chain connects TRBV7-2 to TRBJ2-1; TRBD2 matches 9 bases. This CDR3 region has 16 residues. CDR1 is SGHTA, CDR2 FQGNSA, per germline. After removal of 4 bases from V and 7 bases from J, the junction contained 11 bases not matched to a gene. CDR3 DNA: TGTGCCAGCAGCTATGTAGCGGGAGTTTTGAGGAATGAGCAGTTCTTC. This translates into CASSYVAGVLRNEQFF.

The V gene is TRBV5-1, the J gene TRBJ2-7, with TRBD1 identical over 8 bases. Germline trimming cut 4 bases from V and 1 base from J; bases unmatched to any gene: 4. CDR1 is SGHRS and CDR2 is YFSETQ in the germline V gene. The CDR3 loop spans 14 amino acids. This CDR3 reads CASSEGTGSYEQYF. As DNA, the CDR3 is TGCGCCAGCAGCGAGGGGACAGGATCCTACGAGCAGTACTTC. Supplemented by reference TRBV5-1 and TRBJ2-7, the full variable domain reads KAGVTQTPRYLIKTRGQQVTLSCSPISGHRSVSWYQQTPGQGLQFLFEYFSETQRNKGNFPGRFSGRQFSNSRSEMNVSTLELGDSALYLCASSEGTGSYEQYFGPGTRLTVT.

The chain is built from TRBV7-9 and TRBJ2-3; a possible D gene is TRBD1 (6 bases). Germline values: CDR1 SEHNR, CDR2 FQNEAQ (reference sequence). The CDR3 has 16 amino acids. The V gene lost 4 bases and the J gene lost 2 bases, with 16 bases spanning the gap. CDR3: CASSSTVRGNTDTQYF. The DNA for the CDR3 is TGTGCCAGCAGCTCCACCGTCAGGGGTAACACAGATACGCAGTATTTT.

This clone was detected a few times. The chain combines TRBV5-1 with TRBJ2-7, with D perhaps matching TRBD1 (6 bases). The CDR3 consists of 14 residues. The V end lost 3 bases, the J end lost 2 bases, and 12 bases lay between the germline ends. Germline-derived CDR1 and CDR2 are SGHRS and YFSETQ. For the CDR3, the DNA is TGCGCCAGCAGCTCCAGGGGATTACCCTACGAGCAGTACTTC. Its protein is CASSSRGLPYEQYF.

J is TRBJ1-5 and V is TRBV23-1; 7 bases match TRBD1. TRBV23-1 is placed among ORFs of uncertain function. CDR3 length: 14 residues. Trimming cost V 6 bases and J 5 bases; bases outside gene matches: 7. The CDR3 nucleotides are TGCGCCAGCAGGTGTAACAGGGGAGATCAGCCCCAGCATTTT. Translated: CASRCNRGDQPQHF.

CDR3 loop: CASSQEIRYNEQFF. CDR3 nucleotides: TGCGCCAGCAGCCAAGAGATTAGATACAATGAGCAGTTCTTC. This chain links TRBV4-1 with TRBJ2-1; the D is unclear. From germline, CDR1 is MGHRA and CDR2 YSYEKL. V lost 0 bases and J 4 bases, leaving 7 bases between the germline ends. This CDR3 is 14 amino acids long.

The genes are TRBV7-8 and TRBJ2-3, with 13 bases that match TRBD2. V gave up 2 bases and J gave up 2 bases; unmatched junction bases: 7. Looked up from germline, CDR1 is SGHVS and CDR2 is FQNEAQ. CDR3 length: 18 residues. CDR3 sequence: CASSLSRGLAGTTDTQYF. The DNA of the CDR3 is TGTGCCAGCAGCTTAAGTCGGGGACTAGCGGGGACCACAGATACGCAGTATTTT. Filled out from reference TRBV7-8 and TRBJ2-3, the complete variable domain reads GAGVSQSPRYKVAKRGQDVALRCDPISGHVSLFWYQQALGQGPEFLTYFQNEAQLDKSGLPSDRFFAERPEGSVSTLKIQRTQQEDSAVYLCASSLSRGLAGTTDTQYFGPGTRLTVL.

The chain has TRBV7-8 and TRBJ2-7; a weak D match, TRBD2 (7 bases). Per the germline V gene, CDR1 is SGHVS and CDR2 is FQNEAQ. V lost 6 bases to trimming and J lost 0 bases, with 15 bases between them. The CDR3 extends over 15 amino acids. This chain's CDR3 is CASSSKGGVSYEQYF. CDR3 bases: TGTGCCAGCAGTTCAAAAGGGGGGGTCTCCTACGAGCAGTACTTC.

The V and J genes are TRBV5-4 and TRBJ2-7, with D maybe TRBD2 (5 bases). Trimming removed 6 bases from V and 5 bases from J, with 18 bases in between. The length of the CDR3 is 14 residues. CDR1 SGHNT and CDR2 YYREEE come from the germline V gene (reference sequence). This chain's CDR3 is CASTPVGGRNEQYF. CDR3 DNA sequence: TGTGCCAGCACCCCGGTAGGAGGTAGGAACGAGCAGTACTTC.

The chain is built from TRBV7-9 and TRBJ1-5; 12 bases map to TRBD1. The V gene's germline CDR1 is SEHNR and CDR2 FQNEAQ (reference sequence). After removal of 5 bases from V and 5 bases from J, the junction contained 1 base not matched to a gene. The CDR3 contains 14 residues. The CDR3 here is CASSGTGGYQPQHF. In nucleotides, the CDR3 is TGTGCCAGCAGCGGGACAGGGGGCTATCAGCCCCAGCATTTT.

The chain joins TRBV11-2 to TRBJ2-3; 9 nucleotides line up with TRBD2. From germline, CDR1 is SGHAT and CDR2 FQNNGV. Unmatched junction bases numbered 6, after V lost 1 base and J lost 4 bases. This CDR3 has 16 amino acids. The CDR3 spells CASSLVEREVADTQYF. The DNA of the CDR3 is TGTGCCAGCAGCTTAGTTGAGCGGGAGGTCGCAGATACGCAGTATTTT. Drawing the rest from reference TRBV11-2 and TRBJ2-3, the complete variable domain is EAGVAQSPRYKIIEKRQSVAFWCNPISGHATLYWYQQILGQGPKLLIQFQNNGVVDDSQLPKDRFSAERLKGVDSTLKIQPAKLEDSAVYLCASSLVEREVADTQYFGPGTRLTVL.

V gene TRBV12-2 combines with J gene TRBJ2-3; the table's D gene call, TRBD2, was not cross checked with the DNA. TRBV12-2 is a known pseudogene. The CDR3 covers 11 residues. CDR3 sequence: CASPRPDTQYF. CDR3 DNA: TGTGCAAGCCCCCGTCCTGATACGCAGTATTTT.

The chain has TRBV7-2 and TRBJ2-7; TRBD2 matches 12 bases. CDR1 and CDR2 (germline): SGHTA, FQGNSA. The CDR3 has 18 amino acids. V lost 5 bases, J lost 5 bases, and 16 bases stayed unmatched. This chain's CDR3 is CASSPKVTSGRGSHEQYF. For the CDR3, the DNA is TGTGCCAGCAGCCCGAAGGTGACTAGCGGGAGAGGAAGTCACGAGCAGTACTTC.

This chain links TRBV11-2 with TRBJ1-2; 8 nucleotides line up with TRBD1. The CDR3 is made up of 19 amino acids. CDR1 and CDR2 from the germline V gene are SGHAT and FQNNGV. Trimming cost V 5 bases and J 1 base; bases outside gene matches: 18. CDR3 sequence reads: CASSTARTGSGNFNYGYTF. The CDR3 bases are TGTGCCAGCAGCACTGCCCGGACAGGGTCTGGGAACTTTAACTATGGCTACACCTTC.

The chain has TRBV28 and TRBJ2-3, with 10 bases aligning to TRBD1. The CDR3 is 14 residues long. The V gene's germline CDR1 is MDHEN and CDR2 SYDVKM. Trimming at V came to 9 bases and at J to 0 bases, leaving 3 bases not matched to a gene. The CDR3 spells CASRQGASTDTQYF. The CDR3 DNA is TGTGCCAGTAGACAGGGGGCGAGCACAGATACGCAGTATTTT.

The chain links TRBV7-7 to TRBJ2-7, with 8 bases that match TRBD1. This CDR3 contains 13 residues. CDR1 SSHAT and CDR2 FNYEAQ come from the germline V gene (reference sequence). V lost 5 bases, J lost 6 bases, and 6 bases stayed unmatched. The CDR3 DNA sequence: TGTGCCAGCAGCCCAATCACAGGGGGCGAGCAGTACTTC. It encodes CASSPITGGEQYF.

Comment on this clone: Because the CDR3 is missing its conserved closing phenylalanine or tryptophan, this is likely a read error. The DNA is left out, because the CDR3 cannot be placed on it with certainty; the CDR3 is given as TCRdb lists it. This rearrangement joins TRBV29-1 to TRBJ1-2. From its first to its last residue, the CDR3 has 8 amino acids. In germline, CDR1 is SQVTM, CDR2 ANQGSEA. The CDR3 spells CSAGWTDY.

The chain carries TRBV18 and TRBJ1-6; 8 bases are shared with TRBD1. V was clipped by 6 bases and J by 5 bases; unmatched bases: 3. Germline loops: CDR1 KGHSH, CDR2 LQKENI. This CDR3 has 14 amino acids. This chain's CDR3 is CASSPTGDNSPLHF. DNA for the CDR3: TGTGCCAGCTCCCCGACAGGGGATAATTCACCCCTCCACTTT.

The rearrangement links TRBV14 to TRBJ2-2, with D perhaps matching TRBD1 (5 bases). The CDR3 extends over 16 amino acids. The germline CDR1 and CDR2 sequences are SGHDN and FVKESK. The germline V and J ends were trimmed by 0 bases and 3 bases, with 11 bases remaining between them. For the CDR3, the DNA is TGTGCCAGCAGCCAAGAAGGGTCAGGGCACACCGGGGAGCTGTTTTTT. Translation gives CASSQEGSGHTGELFF.

This chain joins TRBV18 and TRBJ2-7, with a weak D call TRBD2 (6 bases). Germline V gives CDR1 KGHSH, CDR2 LQKENI. Trimming removed 1 base from V and 5 bases from J, with 9 bases in between. This CDR3 spans 13 amino acids. In nucleotides, the CDR3 is TGTGCCAGCTCACCACGCGGGACTCACGAGCAGTACTTC. This translates into CASSPRGTHEQYF.

CDR3 amino acids: CASSPTASGGDIRYEQYF. CDR3 sequence (DNA): TGTGCCAGCAGCCCCACGGCTAGCGGGGGGGACATCCGCTACGAGCAGTACTTC. The chain combines TRBV5-6 with TRBJ2-7; TRBD2 matches at 12 bases. V lost 4 bases to trimming and J lost 3 bases; unmatched junction nucleotides: 14. CDR3 size: 18 residues. In germline, CDR1 is SGHDT, CDR2 YYEEEE.

The chain carries TRBV5-1 and TRBJ2-7, with a possible D match to TRBD2 (5 bases). Looked up from germline, CDR1 is SGHRS and CDR2 is YFSETQ. Trimming took off 4 bases at V and 0 bases at J, with 11 bases between the two ends. There are 14 residues in the CDR3. In DNA form, the CDR3 reads TGCGCCAGCAGCCGCGTGAGGGACTCCTACGAGCAGTACTTC. Protein: CASSRVRDSYEQYF. Full variable domain (outside the CDR3, taken from reference TRBV5-1 and TRBJ2-7): KAGVTQTPRYLIKTRGQQVTLSCSPISGHRSVSWYQQTPGQGLQFLFEYFSETQRNKGNFPGRFSGRQFSNSRSEMNVSTLELGDSALYLCASSRVRDSYEQYFGPGTRLTVT.

The V gene is TRBV27, the J gene TRBJ1-5; D perhaps matches TRBD1 (5 bases). The CDR3 runs to 19 residues. Germline CDR1 reads MNHEY; CDR2 reads SMNVEV (reference sequence). V lost 6 bases and J lost 0, with 24 bases in between. CDR3 in amino acids: CASRPHQATGEYSNQPQHF. In nucleotides, the CDR3 is TGTGCCAGCAGGCCGCACCAAGCCACAGGAGAATATAGCAATCAGCCCCAGCATTTT.